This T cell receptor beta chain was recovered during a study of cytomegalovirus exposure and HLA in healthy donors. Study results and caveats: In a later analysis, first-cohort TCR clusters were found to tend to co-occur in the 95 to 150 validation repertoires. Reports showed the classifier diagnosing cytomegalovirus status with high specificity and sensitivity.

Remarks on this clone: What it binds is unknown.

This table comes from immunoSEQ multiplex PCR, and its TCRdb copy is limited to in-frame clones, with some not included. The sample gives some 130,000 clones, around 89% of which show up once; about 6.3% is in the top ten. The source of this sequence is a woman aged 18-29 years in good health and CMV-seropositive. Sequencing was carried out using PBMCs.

The CDR3: CASNRGGPEQYF. As DNA, the CDR3 is TGTGCCAGTAATCGGGGGGGACCCGAGCAGTACTTC. The chain is built from TRBV2 and TRBJ2-7; TRBD2 aligns across 8 bases. Germline V lookup: CDR1 SNHLY, CDR2 FYNNEI. Trimming took 9 bases from V and 6 from J; bases not matched to a gene: 7. CDR3 length equals 12 residues.